This T cell receptor beta chain derives from a study of T-cell memory formation after mild COVID-19. Germline V gene sequence: CDR1 DFQATT, CDR2 SNEGSKA (reference sequence). Trimming took off 5 bases at V and 3 bases at J, with 10 bases between the two ends. CDR3 length equals 12 residues. TCRdb used MiXCR to reprocess the 5' RACE reads, holding one entry per CDR3 protein. There are about 400,000 distinct CDR3 sequences in the sample; about 20% occur only once, and about 22% lies in the top ten. The gene calls are TRBV20-1 and TRBJ1-2, with D uncertain. Sequencing was performed on PBMCs or a T cell subset sorted from them (not recorded which). The sequence derives from a man aged 18 to 29 who had mild COVID-19 (a few samples of this study predate the infection). Cell type and time point are not known. The CDR3 DNA sequence: TGCAGTGCTCGGGCCGGGGACTATGGCTACACCTTC. As protein: CSARAGDYGYTF.